This T cell receptor (beta chain) came from a study of blood T cell repertoires in COVID-19. Study in general: Samples representing acute and convalescent COVID-19 were sourced from the United States, Italy and Spain. T cells, B-cell-depleted T cells, or PBMCs supplied cDNA or gDNA.

Trimming cost V 3 bases and J 4 bases, with 23 bases left between them. The CDR3 is 18 residues long. Germline V gene lookup returns CDR1 SGHRS and CDR2 YFSETQ. Followed longitudinally, the Seattle patients had been enrolled during active infection. In the authors' methods: Using reference gene primer amplification, nucleated cell counts were estimated. Sequencing used immunoSEQ multiplex PCR; TCRdb keeps in-frame clones, though not all of them. V, J and clone size reflect that table, while D and trimming were determined from the DNA. The sample holds around 140,000 clones, 85% to 90% seen once. This TCR came from a young man with COVID-19, enrolled during active disease. The rearrangement uses TRBV5-1 and TRBJ1-3, with D perhaps matching TRBD1 (5 bases). Sample: peripheral blood. CDR3 bases: TGCGCCAGCAGCTACGAATCGACCGGGAGAGGGGCAGGAAACACCATATATTTT. The encoded protein is CASSYESTGRGAGNTIYF.